This T cell receptor (beta chain) was captured in a study of response to subunit inactivated influenza vaccine. Study-level results: Authors suggested each seasonal flu vaccination may recruit only limited numbers of new T cells.

V gave up 4 bases and J gave up 8 bases; unmatched junction bases: 8. This CDR3 has 15 amino acids. MiXCR was run by TCRdb on the RT-PCR reads, yielding one entry per CDR3 protein. Seen here are fewer than 650,000 distinct CDR3 sequences, around 13% observed once, and the top ten hold about 12%. This clonotype was observed a handful of times. No antigen is known for it. V is TRBV12-3 or TRBV12-4 and J is TRBJ2-1; 10 bases fit TRBD1. The receptor's source is a man aged 50-59 years who received an inactivated influenza vaccine. Sample: PBMCs from blood, taken 45 days after vaccination. This CDR3 is CASSSRDRGEYEQFF. The CDR3 nucleotides are TGTGCCAGCAGTTCCCGGGACAGGGGAGAGTATGAGCAGTTCTTC.